One T cell receptor beta chain is described in this entry. Data came from immunoSEQ multiplex PCR; TCRdb stores just in-frame clones and leaves some out. The sample carries around 45,000 clones, roughly nine tenths recorded once. Peripheral blood came from all dose cohorts at three timepoints. This record belongs to a study of OX40 agonist ivuxolimab in advanced cancers. CDR1 MNHEY and CDR2 SVGAGI come from the germline V gene. The length of the CDR3 is 13 residues. Trimming took off 0 bases at V and 7 bases at J, with 9 bases between the two ends. The J gene is TRBJ1-1, the V gene TRBV6-5; no firm D call. This TCR came from an adult with an advanced solid tumor such as melanoma, head and neck, liver or kidney cancer. The sample was CD4+ or CD8+ T cells sorted from blood, taken in a trial of the OX40 agonist ivuxolimab. The CDR3 loop reads CASSYSQALEAFF. CDR3 DNA: TGTGCCAGCAGTTACTCCCAGGCCCTTGAAGCTTTCTTT.